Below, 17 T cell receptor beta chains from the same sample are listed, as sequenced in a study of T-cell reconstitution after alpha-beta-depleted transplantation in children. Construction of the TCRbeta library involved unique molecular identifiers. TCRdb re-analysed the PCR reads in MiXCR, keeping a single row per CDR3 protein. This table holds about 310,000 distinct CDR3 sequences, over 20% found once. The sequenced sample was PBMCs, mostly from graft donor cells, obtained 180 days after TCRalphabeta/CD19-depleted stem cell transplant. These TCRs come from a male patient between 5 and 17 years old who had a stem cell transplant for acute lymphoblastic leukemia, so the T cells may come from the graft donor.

The CDR3 sequence: CSASPHPNTEAFF. The CDR3 coding sequence is TGCAGTGCCAGCCCACACCCGAACACTGAAGCTTTCTTT. The chain combines TRBV20-1 with TRBJ1-1; D uncertain. Trimming removed 6 bases from V and 1 base from J, with 12 bases in between. Germline V gene sequence: CDR1 DFQATT, CDR2 SNEGSKA (reference sequence). This CDR3 has 13 amino acids.

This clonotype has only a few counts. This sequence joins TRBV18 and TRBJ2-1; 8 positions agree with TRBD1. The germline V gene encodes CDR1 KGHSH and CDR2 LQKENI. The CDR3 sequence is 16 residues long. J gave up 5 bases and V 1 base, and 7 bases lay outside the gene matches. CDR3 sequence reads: CASSPLGQGGHNEQFF. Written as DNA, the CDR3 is TGTGCCAGCTCACCACTTGGACAGGGAGGCCACAATGAGCAGTTCTTC.

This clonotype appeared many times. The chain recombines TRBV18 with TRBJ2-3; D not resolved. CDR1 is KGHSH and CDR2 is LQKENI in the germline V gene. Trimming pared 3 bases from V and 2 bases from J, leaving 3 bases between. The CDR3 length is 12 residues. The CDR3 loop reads CASSPITDTQYF. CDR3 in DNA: TGTGCCAGCTCACCGATCACAGATACGCAGTATTTT.

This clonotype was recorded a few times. The CDR3 DNA sequence: TGTGCCAGCAGCGTAGGTCTGGGGGAGCAGTACTTC. Protein: CASSVGLGEQYF. This chain uses TRBV9 with TRBJ2-7, with D unresolved. Germline V gives CDR1 SGDLS, CDR2 YYNGEE. The V and J ends lost 0 bases and 7 bases respectively, with 8 bases between them. CDR3 length: 12 residues.

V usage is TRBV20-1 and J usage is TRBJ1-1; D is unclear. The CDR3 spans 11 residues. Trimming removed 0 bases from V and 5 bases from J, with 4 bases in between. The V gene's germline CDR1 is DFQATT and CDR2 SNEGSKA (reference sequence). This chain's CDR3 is CSARDGTEAFF. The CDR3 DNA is TGCAGTGCTAGAGATGGGACTGAAGCTTTCTTT.

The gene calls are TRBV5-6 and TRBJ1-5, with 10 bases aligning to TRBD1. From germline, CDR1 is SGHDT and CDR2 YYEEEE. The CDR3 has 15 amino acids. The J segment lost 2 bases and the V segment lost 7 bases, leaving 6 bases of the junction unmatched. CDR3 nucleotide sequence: TGTGCCAGCTTCTTAGGGACAGGGGGCAATCAGCCCCAGCATTTT. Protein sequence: CASFLGTGGNQPQHF.

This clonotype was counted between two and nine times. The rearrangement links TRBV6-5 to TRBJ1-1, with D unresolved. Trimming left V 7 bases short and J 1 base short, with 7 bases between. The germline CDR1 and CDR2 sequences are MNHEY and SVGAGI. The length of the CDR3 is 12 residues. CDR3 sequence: CASNQKNTEAFF. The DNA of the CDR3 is TGTGCCAGCAATCAGAAGAACACTGAAGCTTTCTTT.

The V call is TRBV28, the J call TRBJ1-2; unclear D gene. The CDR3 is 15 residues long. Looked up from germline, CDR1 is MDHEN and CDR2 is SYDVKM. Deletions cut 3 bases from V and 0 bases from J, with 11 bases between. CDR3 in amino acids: CASSFPTVSNYGYTF. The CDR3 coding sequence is TGTGCCAGCAGTTTCCCCACCGTATCTAACTATGGCTACACCTTC.

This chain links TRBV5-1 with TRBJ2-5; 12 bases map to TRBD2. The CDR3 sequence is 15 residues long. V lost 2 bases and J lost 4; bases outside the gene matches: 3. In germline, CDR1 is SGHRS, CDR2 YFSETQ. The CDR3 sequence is CASSFLAGGGETQYF. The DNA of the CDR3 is TGCGCCAGCAGCTTCCTAGCGGGAGGGGGAGAGACCCAGTACTTC. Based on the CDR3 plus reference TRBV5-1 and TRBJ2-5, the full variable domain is KAGVTQTPRYLIKTRGQQVTLSCSPISGHRSVSWYQQTPGQGLQFLFEYFSETQRNKGNFPGRFSGRQFSNSRSEMNVSTLELGDSALYLCASSFLAGGGETQYFGPGTRLLVL.

DNA of the CDR3: TGTGCCAGCAGCTTAGCGAGGGCTCCCTACGAGCAGTACTTC. This gives the protein CASSLARAPYEQYF. This chain uses TRBV7-9 with TRBJ2-7, with D possibly matching TRBD2 (5 bases). The CDR3 covers 14 residues. V dropped 0 bases and J dropped 2 bases, with 8 bases sitting between them. Germline values: CDR1 SEHNR, CDR2 FQNEAQ (reference sequence).

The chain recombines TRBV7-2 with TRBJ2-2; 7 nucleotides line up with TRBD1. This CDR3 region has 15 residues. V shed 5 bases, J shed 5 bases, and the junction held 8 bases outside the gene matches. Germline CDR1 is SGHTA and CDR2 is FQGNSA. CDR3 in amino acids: CASSQDRSRTGELFF. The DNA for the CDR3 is TGTGCCAGCAGCCAGGACAGGTCTAGGACCGGGGAGCTGTTTTTT.

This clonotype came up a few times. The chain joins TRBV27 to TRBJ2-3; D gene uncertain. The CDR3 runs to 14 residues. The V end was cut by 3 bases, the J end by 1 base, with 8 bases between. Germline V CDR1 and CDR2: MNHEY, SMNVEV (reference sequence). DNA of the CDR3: TGTGCCAGCAGTTTTGCGATCCGCACAGATACGCAGTATTTT. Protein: CASSFAIRTDTQYF.

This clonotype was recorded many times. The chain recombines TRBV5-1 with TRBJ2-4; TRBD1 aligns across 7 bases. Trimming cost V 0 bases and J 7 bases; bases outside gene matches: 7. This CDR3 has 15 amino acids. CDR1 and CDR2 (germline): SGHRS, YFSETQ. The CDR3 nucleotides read TGCGCCAGCAGCTTGGCCCTCACAGGGGCGAACATTCAGTACTTC. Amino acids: CASSLALTGANIQYF.

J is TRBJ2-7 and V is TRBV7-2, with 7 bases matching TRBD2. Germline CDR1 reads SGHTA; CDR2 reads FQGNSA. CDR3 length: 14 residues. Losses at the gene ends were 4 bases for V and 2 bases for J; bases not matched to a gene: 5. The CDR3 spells CASSSLGLAYEQYF. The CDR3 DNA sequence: TGTGCCAGCAGCTCCTTAGGACTAGCCTACGAGCAGTACTTC.

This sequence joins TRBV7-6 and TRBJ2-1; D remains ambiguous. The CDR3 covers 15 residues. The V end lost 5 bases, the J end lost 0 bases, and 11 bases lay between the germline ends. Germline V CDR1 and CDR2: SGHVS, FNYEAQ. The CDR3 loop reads CASSPTPFSYNEQFF. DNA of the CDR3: TGTGCCAGCAGCCCGACCCCCTTCTCCTACAATGAGCAGTTCTTC.

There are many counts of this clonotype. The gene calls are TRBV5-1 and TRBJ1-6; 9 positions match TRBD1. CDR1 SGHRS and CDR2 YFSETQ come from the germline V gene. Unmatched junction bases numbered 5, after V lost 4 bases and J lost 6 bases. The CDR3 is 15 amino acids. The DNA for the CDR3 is TGCGCCAGCAGCCTCCGGGACAGGGCTAATTCACCCCTCCACTTT. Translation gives CASSLRDRANSPLHF.

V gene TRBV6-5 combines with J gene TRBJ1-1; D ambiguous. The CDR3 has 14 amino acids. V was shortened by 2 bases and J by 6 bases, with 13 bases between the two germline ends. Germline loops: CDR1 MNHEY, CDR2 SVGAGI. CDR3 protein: CASSYRALFSEAFF. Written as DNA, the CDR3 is TGTGCCAGCAGTTACAGGGCCCTGTTTTCTGAAGCTTTCTTT.